The clone carrying this T cell receptor beta chain was seen ten or more times. The antigen remains unidentified. Specified time point: sample taken at primary tumor resection. In each case, whole RNA from tumor, nontumor lung or frozen PBMC was sequenced unsorted. The data are from a study of spatial heterogeneity in lung cancer. Findings and limits, study-wide: Resection saw ubiquitous expanded tumor TCRs appear in blood more than follow-up did.

Germline CDR1 is LGHDT and CDR2 is YNNKEL (reference sequence). The V end was cut by 6 bases, the J end by 0 bases, with 21 bases between. The CDR3 covers 18 residues. Every TCR cDNA molecule bore a unique molecular identifier. TCRdb processed the 5' RACE reads anew with MiXCR; each CDR3 protein has one entry. This sample yields 20,000 or so distinct CDR3 sequences, of which 3% to 4% are seen a single time; under 30% belongs to the top ten. The specimen was PBMCs, collected at surgery. This TCR came from a female donor with early-stage non-small cell lung cancer. The gene calls are TRBV3-1 and TRBJ1-5; D remains ambiguous. DNA of the CDR3: TGTGCCAGCAGTTTCGCGACTATAGGTCGGCATAGCAATCAGCCCCAGCATTTT. Translated, it gives CASSFATIGRHSNQPQHF. The whole variable domain, remainder taken from reference TRBV3-1 and TRBJ1-5, is DTAVSQTPKYLVTQMGNDKSIKCEQNLGHDTMYWYKQDSKKFLKIMFSYNNKELIINETVPNRFSPKSPDKAHLNLHINSLELGDSAVYFCASSFATIGRHSNQPQHFGDGTRLSIL.